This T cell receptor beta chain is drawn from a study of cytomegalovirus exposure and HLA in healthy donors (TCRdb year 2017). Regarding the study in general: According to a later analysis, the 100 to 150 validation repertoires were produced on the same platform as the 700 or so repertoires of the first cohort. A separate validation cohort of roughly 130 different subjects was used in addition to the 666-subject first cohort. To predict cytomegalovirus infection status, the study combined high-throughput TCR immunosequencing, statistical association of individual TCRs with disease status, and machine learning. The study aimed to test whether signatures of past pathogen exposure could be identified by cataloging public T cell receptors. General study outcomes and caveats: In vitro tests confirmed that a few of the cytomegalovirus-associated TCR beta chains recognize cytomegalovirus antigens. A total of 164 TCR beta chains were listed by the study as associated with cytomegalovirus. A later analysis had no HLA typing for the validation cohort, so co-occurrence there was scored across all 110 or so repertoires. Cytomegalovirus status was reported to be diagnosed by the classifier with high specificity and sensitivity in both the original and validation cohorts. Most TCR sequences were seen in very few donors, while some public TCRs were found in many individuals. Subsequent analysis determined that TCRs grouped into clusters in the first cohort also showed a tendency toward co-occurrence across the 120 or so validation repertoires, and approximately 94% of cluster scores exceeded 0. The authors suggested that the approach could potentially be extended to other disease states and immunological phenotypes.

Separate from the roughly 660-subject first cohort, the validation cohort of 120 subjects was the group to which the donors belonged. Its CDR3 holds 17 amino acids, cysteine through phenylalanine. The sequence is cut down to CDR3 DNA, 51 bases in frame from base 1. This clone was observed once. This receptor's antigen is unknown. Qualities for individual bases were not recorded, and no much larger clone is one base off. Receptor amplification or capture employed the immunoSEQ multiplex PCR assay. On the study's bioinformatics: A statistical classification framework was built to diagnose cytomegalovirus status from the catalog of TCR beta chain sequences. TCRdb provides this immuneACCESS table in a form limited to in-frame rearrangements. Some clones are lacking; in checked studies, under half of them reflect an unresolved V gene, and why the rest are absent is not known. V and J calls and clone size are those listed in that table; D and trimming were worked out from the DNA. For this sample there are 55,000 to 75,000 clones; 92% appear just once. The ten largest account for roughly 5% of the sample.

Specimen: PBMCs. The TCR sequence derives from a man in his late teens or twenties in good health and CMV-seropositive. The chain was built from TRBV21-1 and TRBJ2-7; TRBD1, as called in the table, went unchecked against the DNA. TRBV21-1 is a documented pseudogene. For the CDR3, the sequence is CASSKGGQCSLPYEQYF. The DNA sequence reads TGTGCCAGCAGCAAAGGAGGACAGTGCTCTCTGCCCTACGAGCAGTACTTC.